Sequencing of this T cell receptor beta chain was carried out in a study of cytomegalovirus exposure and HLA in healthy donors. Everyone who donated was a healthy bone marrow donor. 60 Vbeta and 13 Jbeta primers were used in PCR. Method: immunoSEQ multiplex PCR; TCRdb's copy keeps in-frame clones and lacks some. The sample lists under 150,000 clones, around 84% occurring once. This CDR3 has 14 amino acids. The V end lost 3 bases, the J end lost 7 bases, and 16 bases lay between the germline ends. The germline gives CDR1 SGHRS, CDR2 YFSETQ. The sequence came from a woman between 40 and 55 years old in good health and CMV-seronegative. Source material: PBMCs. This chain joins TRBV5-1 and TRBJ1-2; TRBD1 is a possible D gene (5 bases). The CDR3 nucleotides are TGCGCCAGCAGCTACTCCTCAGGGTTGGGTGGCTACACCTTC. As protein: CASSYSSGLGGYTF.